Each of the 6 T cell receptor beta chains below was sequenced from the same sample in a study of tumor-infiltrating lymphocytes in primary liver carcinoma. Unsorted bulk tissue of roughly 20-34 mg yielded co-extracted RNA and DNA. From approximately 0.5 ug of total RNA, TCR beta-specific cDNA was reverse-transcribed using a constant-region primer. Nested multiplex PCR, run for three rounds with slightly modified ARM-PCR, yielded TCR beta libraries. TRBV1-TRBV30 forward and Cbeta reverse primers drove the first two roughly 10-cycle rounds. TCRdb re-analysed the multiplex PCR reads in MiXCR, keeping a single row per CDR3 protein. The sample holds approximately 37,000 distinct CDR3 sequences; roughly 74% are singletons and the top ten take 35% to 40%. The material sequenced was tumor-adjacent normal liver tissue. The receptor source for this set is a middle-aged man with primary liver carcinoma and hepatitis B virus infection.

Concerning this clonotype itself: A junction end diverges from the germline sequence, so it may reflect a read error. The CDR3 loop reads CASRCDRGYHGYTF. DNA of the CDR3: TGTGCCAGCAGATGTGACAGGGGGTATCATGGCTATACCTTC. The chain carries TRBV7-9 and TRBJ1-2; the match to TRBD1 covers 9 bases. The CDR3 extends over 14 amino acids. CDR1 is SEHNR, CDR2 FQNEAQ, per germline (reference sequence).

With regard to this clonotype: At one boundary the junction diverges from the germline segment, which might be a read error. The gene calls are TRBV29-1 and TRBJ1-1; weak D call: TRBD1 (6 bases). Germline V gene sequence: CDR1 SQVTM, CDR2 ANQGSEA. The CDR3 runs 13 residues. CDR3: CRVLDRKNTGAFF. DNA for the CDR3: TGCCGTGTGCTCGACAGGAAGAACACTGGAGCTTTCTTT.

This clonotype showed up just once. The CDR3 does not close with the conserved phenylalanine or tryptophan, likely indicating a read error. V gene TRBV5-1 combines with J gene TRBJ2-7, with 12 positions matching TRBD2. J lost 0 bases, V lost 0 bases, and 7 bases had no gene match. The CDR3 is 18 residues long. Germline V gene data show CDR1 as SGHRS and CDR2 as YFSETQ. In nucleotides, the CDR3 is TGCGCCAGCAGCTTGGCCACCGTGACTAGCGGGAGCTCCTACGAGCAGTACTTA. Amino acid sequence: CASSLATVTSGSSYEQYL.

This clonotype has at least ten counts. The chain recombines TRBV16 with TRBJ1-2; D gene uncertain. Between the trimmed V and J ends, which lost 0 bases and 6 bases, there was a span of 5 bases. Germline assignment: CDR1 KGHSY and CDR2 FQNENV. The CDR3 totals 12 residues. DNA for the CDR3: TGTGCCAGCAGCCAATCGGCAGATGGCTACACCTTC. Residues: CASSQSADGYTF.

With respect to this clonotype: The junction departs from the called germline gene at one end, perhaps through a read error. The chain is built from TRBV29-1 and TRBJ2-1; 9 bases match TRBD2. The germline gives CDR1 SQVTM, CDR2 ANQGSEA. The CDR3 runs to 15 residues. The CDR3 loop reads CSVRLAVGFYNEQLF. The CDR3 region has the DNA TGCAGCGTTAGACTAGCGGTAGGGTTCTACAATGAGCAGCTCTTC.

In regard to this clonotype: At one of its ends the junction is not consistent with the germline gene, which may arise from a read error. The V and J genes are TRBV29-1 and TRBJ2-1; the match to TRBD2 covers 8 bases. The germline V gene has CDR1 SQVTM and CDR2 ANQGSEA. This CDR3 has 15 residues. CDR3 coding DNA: TGCAGCATTGAACCTCCGCGGGAGGTCCACAATGAGCAGTTCTTC. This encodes CSIEPPREVHNEQFF.